This T cell receptor beta chain was identified during a study of blood T cell repertoires in COVID-19. Study information: Sites across the United States, Italy and Spain contributed samples from acute and convalescent COVID-19. In each case, the material was cDNA or gDNA derived from T cells, B-cell-depleted T cells, or PBMCs.

Per the original data handling: Using reference gene primer amplification, nucleated cell counts were estimated. Clones were sequenced by immunoSEQ multiplex PCR, and TCRdb holds only the in-frame ones, with some missing. Clonal size and the V and J genes are those of that table, whereas D and trimming came from the DNA. The data show 140,000 or so clones, with 81% seen just once and about 7.5% held by the top ten. This clone appeared once. V was trimmed by 1 base and J by 8 bases, leaving 11 bases between them. From germline, CDR1 is SGHTA and CDR2 FQGNSA. This CDR3 has 14 amino acids. The sequence was collected from a human donor in a cohort sampled during active COVID-19. Sequencing used peripheral blood. The chain is built from TRBV7-2 and TRBJ1-4, with D perhaps matching TRBD1 (5 bases). In nucleotides, the CDR3 is TGTGCCAGCAGCTTAGACCTAGGGGTCGAAAAACTGTTTTTT. The encoded protein is CASSLDLGVEKLFF.